Following are 20 T cell receptor beta chains from one sample sequenced in a study of beta chain features in type 1 diabetes. General observations from the study: Moderately but significantly shorter TCRB CDR3s were found in Type 1 diabetes patients in all four CD4+ subsets.

The sequenced template was cDNA made from the entire isolated RNA. Repertoires were generated with immunoSEQ multiplex PCR, while TCRdb's copy carries only in-frame clones and drops some. The table lists a few hundred thousand clones, about 15% of them singletons. No antigens are known for them. Sample: naive CD4+ T cells from blood. The receptor source for this set is a man aged 30 to 39 with type 1 diabetes.

The chain has TRBV27 and TRBJ2-1; 11 bases are shared with TRBD2. V was clipped by 5 bases and J by 9 bases; unmatched bases: 9. This CDR3 has 15 residues. Looked up from germline, CDR1 is MNHEY and CDR2 is SMNVEV (reference sequence). DNA for the CDR3: TGTGCCAGCAGTCGGCTAGCGGGGGGCTTAGGTGAGCAGTTCTTC. Protein: CASSRLAGGLGEQFF.

V usage is TRBV4-1 and J usage is TRBJ1-2; TRBD1 matches 10 bases. The germline V gene has CDR1 MGHRA and CDR2 YSYEKL. CDR3 size: 13 residues. Unmatched junction bases numbered 3, after V lost 4 bases and J lost 7 bases. DNA for the CDR3: TGCGCCAGCAGCCGCGGGACAGGGGTTGGCTACACCTTC. This codes for CASSRGTGVGYTF.

This clone was counted only a few times. The chain is built from TRBV11-2 and TRBJ2-7; TRBD1 aligns across 8 bases. Germline V CDR1 and CDR2: SGHAT, FQNNGV. The CDR3 runs to 16 residues. Trimming at V came to 0 bases and at J to 3 bases, leaving 7 bases not matched to a gene. CDR3 sequence: CASSLDAETGGYEQYF. CDR3 nucleotide sequence: TGTGCCAGCAGCTTAGATGCGGAAACAGGGGGCTACGAGCAGTACTTC.

V and J are TRBV29-1 and TRBJ2-7; D gene unclear. Germline values: CDR1 SQVTM, CDR2 ANQGSEA. The CDR3 has 12 residues. Trimming shortened V by 6 bases and J by 2 bases, and 11 bases separated the two germline ends. The CDR3 reads CSVLGSTYEQYF. CDR3 bases: TGCAGCGTCCTCGGGTCAACCTACGAGCAGTACTTC.

In the case of this clone: The sample contains more than one DNA sequence encoding this CDR3. The chain couples TRBV18 to TRBJ1-1, with D possibly matching TRBD1 (5 bases). With 6 bases removed from V and 1 base from J, the gap between germline ends came to 9 bases. In germline, CDR1 is KGHSH, CDR2 LQKENI. The CDR3 is 13 amino acids. DNA for the CDR3: TGTGCCAGCTCCAGGGCCGGGAACACTGAAGCTTTCTTT. It specifies CASSRAGNTEAFF.

This rearrangement joins TRBV27 to TRBJ1-2; TRBD1 matches 7 bases. The CDR3 extends over 16 amino acids. Germline V gene data show CDR1 as MNHEY and CDR2 as SMNVEV (reference sequence). J gave up 4 bases and V 5 bases, and 13 bases lay outside the gene matches. The CDR3 DNA reads as TGTGCCAGCAGTCCCGGGACAGTTCGGCTATCCTATGGCTACACCTTC. Protein: CASSPGTVRLSYGYTF.

The V gene is TRBV10-3, the J gene TRBJ2-3; 9 bases are a match to TRBD2. Trimming at V came to 2 bases and at J to 6 bases, leaving 3 bases not matched to a gene. This CDR3 has 14 residues. The germline gives CDR1 ENHRY, CDR2 SYGVKD. The CDR3 DNA follows: TGTGCCATCAGTGAGGCGGGAGGGCCGGATACGCAGTATTTT. Residues: CAISEAGGPDTQYF.

DNA of the CDR3: TGCACCAGCAGCCAAGCCAGCGGGAGAGTAAATGAGCAGTTCTTC. Translating it yields CTSSQASGRVNEQFF. V usage is TRBV1 and J usage is TRBJ2-1; the D call in the table, TRBD2, was not verified against the DNA. TRBV1 is a pseudogene locus. The CDR3 contains 15 residues.

This clone was seen a few times. This rearrangement joins TRBV18 to TRBJ1-5, with D perhaps matching TRBD1 (5 bases). The CDR3 has 13 residues. CDR1 and CDR2 (germline): KGHSH, LQKENI. Trimming pared 2 bases from V and 5 bases from J, leaving 7 bases between. CDR3 amino acids: CASSPVTDQPQHF. Written as DNA, the CDR3 is TGTGCCAGCTCACCAGTGACAGATCAGCCCCAGCATTTT.

In DNA, the CDR3 is TGTGCCAGCAGCCCCTGGGGGCGCCTGAAGAACACTGAAGCTTTCTTT. Protein sequence: CASSPWGRLKNTEAFF. V gene TRBV7-2 combines with J gene TRBJ1-1; TRBD1 might be the D (6 bases). The CDR3 has 16 residues. V was pared by 5 bases and J by 1 base, with 17 bases between. The germline V gene has CDR1 SGHTA and CDR2 FQGNSA.

CDR3 sequence reads: CSVAWGGSSYNEQFF. The CDR3 DNA reads TGCAGCGTTGCCTGGGGTGGGAGTTCCTACAATGAGCAGTTCTTC. This chain links TRBV29-1 with TRBJ2-1, with a weak D call TRBD2 (5 bases). CDR1 SQVTM and CDR2 ANQGSEA come from the germline V gene. The CDR3 extends over 15 amino acids. Trimming took off 4 bases at V and 1 base at J, with 14 bases between the two ends.

This clone appeared a few times. The gene calls are TRBV30 and TRBJ1-5; 9 bases are shared with TRBD1. This CDR3 has 13 residues. Germline CDR1 and CDR2: GTSNPN and SVGIG (reference sequence). Germline trimming cut 7 bases from V and 3 bases from J; bases unmatched to any gene: 4. This CDR3 reads CAFRQGVNQPQHF. CDR3 nucleotide sequence: TGTGCCTTCCGACAGGGGGTCAATCAGCCCCAGCATTTT.

V usage is TRBV4-1 and J usage is TRBJ2-7; TRBD1 matches at 10 bases. Germline V CDR1 and CDR2: MGHRA, YSYEKL. After removal of 0 bases from V and 3 bases from J, the junction contained 2 bases not matched to a gene. This CDR3 contains 15 residues. CDR3 amino acids: CASSQETGGRYEQYF. The DNA for the CDR3 is TGCGCCAGCAGCCAAGAGACAGGGGGCCGCTACGAGCAGTACTTC.

This clone turned up a few times. The rearrangement links TRBV7-2 to TRBJ2-7, with D possibly being TRBD2 (6 bases). CDR3 length equals 16 residues. CDR1 is SGHTA, CDR2 FQGNSA, per germline. The V end lost 0 bases, the J end lost 0 bases, and 12 bases lay between the germline ends. The CDR3 DNA sequence: TGTGCCAGCAGCTTAGCGCTAGCGATTAGCTCCTACGAGCAGTACTTC. Amino acids: CASSLALAISSYEQYF.

This clone was detected only once. The CDR3 loop is CASSPGTSTNEKLFF. The CDR3 region has the DNA TGCGCCAGCAGCCCAGGAACCTCAACTAATGAAAAACTGTTTTTT. The chain is built from TRBV4-1 and TRBJ1-4; D is uncertain. Deletions cut 4 bases from V and 0 bases from J, with 9 bases between. Looked up from germline, CDR1 is MGHRA and CDR2 is YSYEKL. This CDR3 contains 15 residues.

This clone was observed a few times. The chain couples TRBV27 to TRBJ1-3; 7 bases agree with TRBD1. Germline assignment: CDR1 MNHEY and CDR2 SMNVEV (reference sequence). This CDR3 spans 20 amino acids. The V and J ends lost 5 bases and 2 bases, in that order; junction bases with no gene match: 21. This chain's CDR3 is CASSEPRDRFSMGAGNTIYF. CDR3 DNA: TGTGCCAGCAGTGAACCCCGGGACAGATTCTCCATGGGGGCTGGAAACACCATATATTTT.

The chain links TRBV5-1 to TRBJ2-5, with D possibly TRBD1 on 6 matching bases. This CDR3 has 14 residues. Germline CDR1 SGHRS, CDR2 YFSETQ. With 2 bases removed from V and 5 bases from J, the gap between germline ends came to 13 bases. CDR3 loop: CASSLQGDDETQYF. CDR3 bases: TGCGCCAGCAGCTTACAGGGCGACGACGAGACCCAGTACTTC.

The chain links TRBV30 to TRBJ2-5; TRBD1 matches 8 bases. Trimming removed 0 bases from V and 4 bases from J; junction bases left unmatched: 7. Per the germline V gene, CDR1 is GTSNPN and CDR2 is SVGIG (reference sequence). The CDR3 spans 15 residues. CDR3 coding DNA: TGTGCCTGGAGTGTACCCAGGGGGCTACGAGAGACCCAGTACTTC. It codes for CAWSVPRGLRETQYF.

This chain connects TRBV5-1 to TRBJ2-7; weak D call: TRBD2 (5 bases). Deletions cut 3 bases from V and 5 bases from J, with 18 bases between. This CDR3 spans 15 amino acids. Per the germline V gene, CDR1 is SGHRS and CDR2 is YFSETQ. Written as DNA, the CDR3 is TGCGCCAGCAGCTCTAGCTCCGGAGTTTCCCACGAGCAGTACTTC. Encoded protein: CASSSSSGVSHEQYF.

This clone was observed a few times. The genes are TRBV7-2 and TRBJ2-7, with 8 bases fitting TRBD1. Germline V gives CDR1 SGHTA, CDR2 FQGNSA. J gave up 6 bases and V 5 bases, and 6 bases lay outside the gene matches. The CDR3 sequence is 13 residues long. The CDR3 DNA reads as TGTGCCAGCAGCCCTGGACAGGGCAGCGAGCAGTACTTC. Its translation: CASSPGQGSEQYF.